The clone carrying this TCR beta chain was observed a single time. This CDR3 has 15 residues. CDR1 is GTSNPN, CDR2 SVGIG, per germline (reference sequence). Trimming left V 0 bases short and J 3 bases short, with 12 bases between. These data belong to a study of blood T cell repertoires in COVID-19. Individuals drawn from around 25 US areas were about 18 to 95 years old. Cohort placement rested on clinical history that participants reported themselves. Shortly before study entry, within 2 weeks, exposed participants had met a COVID-19 case. As processed by the authors: Amplifying reference gene primers gave estimates of nucleated cell counts. Some clones are missing from TCRdb's copy, which holds only in-frame ones; the method was immunoSEQ multiplex PCR. V, J and clone size are those of that table, while D and trimming were read from the DNA. Among approximately 150,000 clones listed, approximately 88% were seen once.

The clonotype comes from a man aged 70 or older who had been exposed to COVID-19. The sequencing sample was made of PBMCs or T cells enriched from blood (not recorded which). The chain uses TRBV30 and TRBJ1-5; possibly TRBD1 for D (6 bases). The chain's CDR3 is CAWSVSGVINQPQHF. CDR3 bases: TGTGCCTGGAGTGTGTCAGGGGTGATCAATCAGCCCCAGCATTTT.